This TCR beta chain emerged from a study of control samples from healthy donors and cancer patients. Trimming cost V 5 bases and J 3 bases, with 19 bases left between them. This CDR3 has 17 residues. The germline V gene has CDR1 MNHEY and CDR2 SMNVEV (reference sequence). This table comes from immunoSEQ multiplex PCR, and its TCRdb copy is limited to in-frame clones, with some not included. The data show a few hundred thousand clones, with over 75% seen just once and 6% to 7% held by the top ten. The material sequenced was PBMCs. The receptor comes from a man aged 40-50 years with head and neck cancer. This chain connects TRBV27 to TRBJ2-2; possible D gene TRBD2, 6 bases. The CDR3: CASSAPISGDDTGELFF. CDR3 bases: TGTGCCAGCAGTGCCCCGATTTCGGGGGACGACACCGGGGAGCTGTTTTTT.